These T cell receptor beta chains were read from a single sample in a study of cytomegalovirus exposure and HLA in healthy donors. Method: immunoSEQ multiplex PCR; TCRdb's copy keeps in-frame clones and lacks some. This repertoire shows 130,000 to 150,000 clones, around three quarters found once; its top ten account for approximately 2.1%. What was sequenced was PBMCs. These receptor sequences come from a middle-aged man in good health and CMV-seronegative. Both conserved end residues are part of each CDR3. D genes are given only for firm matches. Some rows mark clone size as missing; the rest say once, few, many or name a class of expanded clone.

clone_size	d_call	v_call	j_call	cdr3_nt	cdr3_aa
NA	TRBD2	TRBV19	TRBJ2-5	TGTGCCAGTAGCCGAAGCGGGAGTACTGAAGAGACCCAGTACTTC	CASSRSGSTEETQYF
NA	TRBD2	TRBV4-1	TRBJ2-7	TGCGCCAGCAGCCCGTCGCTAGCGGGGGTCCTCTACGAGCAGTACTTC	CASSPSLAGVLYEQYF
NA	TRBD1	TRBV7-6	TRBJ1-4	TGTGCCAGCAGCTTCTCCACAGGGGGTGACGAAAAACTGTTTTTT	CASSFSTGGDEKLFF
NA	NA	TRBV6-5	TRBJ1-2	TGTGCCAGCAGAACTATAACGGAGGGGAATGGCTACACCTTC	CASRTITEGNGYTF
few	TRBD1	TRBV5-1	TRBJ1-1	TGCGCCAGCAGCCCTCGACAGGGGAACACTGAAGCTTTCTTT	CASSPRQGNTEAFF
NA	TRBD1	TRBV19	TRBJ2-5	TGTGCCAGTAGTATTTCGGGACAGGGGGCCGAGACCCAGTACTTC	CASSISGQGAETQYF
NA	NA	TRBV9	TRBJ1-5	TGTGCCAGCAGCGTGGCACCCAATCAGCCCCAGCATTTT	CASSVAPNQPQHF
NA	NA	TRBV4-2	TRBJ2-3	TGTGCCAGCAGCCAAGATGTTAGGGGGTCGCAGTATTTT	CASSQDVRGSQYF
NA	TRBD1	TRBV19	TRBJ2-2	TGTGCCAGTAGTACCACGGGACAGGCCACCGGGGAGCTGTTTTTT	CASSTTGQATGELFF
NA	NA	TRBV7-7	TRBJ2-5	TGTGCCAGCAGCTCCGGGGACACCCGTGGGGCCCAGTACTTC	CASSSGDTRGAQYF
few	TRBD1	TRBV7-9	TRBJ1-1	TGTGCCAGCAGCCCCGACAGGGATAGAGCTTTCTTT	CASSPDRDRAFF
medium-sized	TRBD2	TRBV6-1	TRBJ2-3	TGTGCCAGCAGTGGGGGACTAGCGGGAGAGATCCCAGATACGCAGTATTTT	CASSGGLAGEIPDTQYF
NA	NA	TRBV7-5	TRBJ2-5	TGTGTCAGAAGCTTAGTGGCGGCGGGACTAGCGGGAGAGCAAGAGACCCAGTACTTC	CVRSLVAAGLAGEQETQYF
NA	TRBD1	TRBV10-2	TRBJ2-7	TGCGCCAGCAGTAAGACCGGGACAGGGAACGAGCAGTACTTC	CASSKTGTGNEQYF
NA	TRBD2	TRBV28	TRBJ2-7	TGTGCCAGCAGTTTGGGACTAGCGGGGATCGAGCAGTACTTC	CASSLGLAGIEQYF
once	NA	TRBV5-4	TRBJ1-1	TGTGCCAGCAGCTTGGGGGGGGAGAACACTGAAGCTTTCTTT	CASSLGGENTEAFF
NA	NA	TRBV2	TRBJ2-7	TGTGCCAGCACCACGGACAGCTACGAGCAGTACTTC	CASTTDSYEQYF
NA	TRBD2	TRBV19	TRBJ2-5	TGTGCCAGTAGTATGCGTCGGACTAGCGGGAGATCCCAAGAGACCCAGTACTTC	CASSMRRTSGRSQETQYF
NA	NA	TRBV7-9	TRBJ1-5	TGTGCCAGCAGCTTAGTCGGGGAAGCCCAGCATTTT	CASSLVGEAQHF
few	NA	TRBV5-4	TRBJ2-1	TGTGCCAGCAGCCCGGGGGACCGCCCCTCCTACAATGAGCAGTTCTTC	CASSPGDRPSYNEQFF
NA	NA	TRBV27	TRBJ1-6	TGTGCCAGCAGTCGTTTCCCATTGAGCTCCTATAATTCACCCCTCCACTTT	CASSRFPLSSYNSPLHF
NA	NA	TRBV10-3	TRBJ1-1	TGTGCCATCGAGAACCTGGGGGGCACTGAAGCTTTCTTT	CAIENLGGTEAFF
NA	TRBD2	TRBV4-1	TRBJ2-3	TGCGCCAGCAGCCTACAGGCGGGGGGAAACACAGATACGCAGTATTTT	CASSLQAGGNTDTQYF
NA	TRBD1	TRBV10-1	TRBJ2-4	TGCGCCAGCAGTGGGGACAGGGTAGCCAAAAACATTCAGTACTTC	CASSGDRVAKNIQYF
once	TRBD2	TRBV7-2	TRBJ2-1	TGTGCCAGCAGCATCCTTGCCGGCGGGAGTAGGGCCAATGAGCAGTTCTTC	CASSILAGGSRANEQFF
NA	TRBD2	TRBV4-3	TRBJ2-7	TGCGCCAGCAGCCAAGAGATAATCGGTCCTAGCGGGGCCTACGAGCAGTACTTC	CASSQEIIGPSGAYEQYF
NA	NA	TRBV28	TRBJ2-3	TGTGCCAGCAGTTTCCGCGGGATTAGCACAGATACGCAGTATTTT	CASSFRGISTDTQYF
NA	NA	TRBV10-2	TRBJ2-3	TGCGCCAGCAGTGGAGAGGGATGGACAGATACGCAGTATTTT	CASSGEGWTDTQYF
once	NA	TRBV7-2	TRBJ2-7	TGTGCCAGCAGCTTAGCGGCAGGGGAAAGCTACGAGCAGTACTTC	CASSLAAGESYEQYF